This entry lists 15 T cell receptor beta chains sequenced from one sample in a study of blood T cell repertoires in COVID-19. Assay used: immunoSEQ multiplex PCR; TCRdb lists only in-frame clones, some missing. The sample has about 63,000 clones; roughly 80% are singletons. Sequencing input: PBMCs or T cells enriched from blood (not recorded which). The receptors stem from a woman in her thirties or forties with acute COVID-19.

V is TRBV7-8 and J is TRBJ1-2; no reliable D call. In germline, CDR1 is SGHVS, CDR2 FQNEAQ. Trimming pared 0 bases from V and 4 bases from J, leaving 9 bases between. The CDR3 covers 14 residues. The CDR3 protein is CASSLAQTGYGYTF. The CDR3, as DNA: TGTGCCAGCAGCTTAGCGCAGACGGGCTATGGCTACACCTTC.

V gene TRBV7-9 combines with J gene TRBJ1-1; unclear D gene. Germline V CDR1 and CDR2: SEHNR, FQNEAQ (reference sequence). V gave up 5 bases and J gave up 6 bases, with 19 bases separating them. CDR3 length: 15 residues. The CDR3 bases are TGTGCCAGCAGCCCCAGACACGTCTTGGGCCCTGAAGCTTTCTTT. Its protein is CASSPRHVLGPEAFF.

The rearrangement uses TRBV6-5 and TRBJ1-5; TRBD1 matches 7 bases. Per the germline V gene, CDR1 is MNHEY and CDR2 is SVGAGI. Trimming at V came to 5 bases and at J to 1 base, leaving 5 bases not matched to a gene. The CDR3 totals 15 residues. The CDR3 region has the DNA TGTGCCAGCAGTCGACAGGGAGCGAGCAATCAGCCCCAGCATTTT. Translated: CASSRQGASNQPQHF.

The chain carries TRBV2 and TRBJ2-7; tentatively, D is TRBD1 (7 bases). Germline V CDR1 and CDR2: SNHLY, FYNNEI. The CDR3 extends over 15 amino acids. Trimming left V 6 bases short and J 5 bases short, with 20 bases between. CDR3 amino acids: CASRTGYGGGNEQYF. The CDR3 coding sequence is TGTGCCAGCAGAACTGGATATGGAGGGGGCAACGAGCAGTACTTC.

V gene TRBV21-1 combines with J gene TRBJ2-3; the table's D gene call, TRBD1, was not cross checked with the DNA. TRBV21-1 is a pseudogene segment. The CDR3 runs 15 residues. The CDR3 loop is CASSKGTGITDTQYF. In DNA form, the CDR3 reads TGTGCCAGCAGCAAGGGCACAGGAATCACAGATACGCAGTATTTT.

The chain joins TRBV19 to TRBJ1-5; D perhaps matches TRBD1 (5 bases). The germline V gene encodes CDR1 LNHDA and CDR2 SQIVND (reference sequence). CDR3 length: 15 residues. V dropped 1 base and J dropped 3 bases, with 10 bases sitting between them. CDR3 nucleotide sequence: TGTGCCAGTAGTATAGTGGGGGGTTCCAATCAGCCCCAGCATTTT. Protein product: CASSIVGGSNQPQHF.

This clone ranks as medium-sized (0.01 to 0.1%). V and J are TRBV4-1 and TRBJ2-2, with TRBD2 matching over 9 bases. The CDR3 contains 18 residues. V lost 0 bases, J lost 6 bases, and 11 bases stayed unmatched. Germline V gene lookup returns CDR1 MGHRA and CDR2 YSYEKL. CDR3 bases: TGCGCCAGCAGCCAAGAGGTTGCGGCAGCGGGGGGAGCCGGGGAGCTGTTTTTT. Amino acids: CASSQEVAAAGGAGELFF.

CDR3 protein: CASSLKGDLAGSSYNEQFF. The CDR3 DNA reads TGTGCCAGCAGTTTAAAAGGTGATCTAGCGGGGAGCTCCTACAATGAGCAGTTCTTC. The chain carries TRBV27 and TRBJ2-1; 9 positions agree with TRBD2. The V gene end was trimmed by 2 bases and the J gene end by 0 bases; junction bases not matched to a gene: 11. The CDR3 totals 19 residues. The V gene's germline CDR1 is MNHEY and CDR2 SMNVEV (reference sequence).

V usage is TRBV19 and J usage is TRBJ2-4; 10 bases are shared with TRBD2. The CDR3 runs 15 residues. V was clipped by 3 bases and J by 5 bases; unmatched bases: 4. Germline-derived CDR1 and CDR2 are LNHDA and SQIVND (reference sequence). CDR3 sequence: CASSMPAGGENIQYF. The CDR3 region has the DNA TGTGCCAGTAGTATGCCAGCGGGAGGGGAAAACATTCAGTACTTC.

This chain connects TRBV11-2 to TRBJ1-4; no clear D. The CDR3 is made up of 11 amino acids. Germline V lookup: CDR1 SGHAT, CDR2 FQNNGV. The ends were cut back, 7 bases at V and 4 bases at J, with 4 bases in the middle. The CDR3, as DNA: TGTGCCAGCACCCATAATGAAAAACTGTTTTTT. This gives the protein CASTHNEKLFF.

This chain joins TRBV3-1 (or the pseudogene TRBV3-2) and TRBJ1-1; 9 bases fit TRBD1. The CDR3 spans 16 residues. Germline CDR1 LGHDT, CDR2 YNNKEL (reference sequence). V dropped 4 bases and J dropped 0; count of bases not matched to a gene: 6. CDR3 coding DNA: TGTGCCAGCAGCCCGACAGGGGGGATTATGAACACTGAAGCTTTCTTT. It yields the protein CASSPTGGIMNTEAFF.

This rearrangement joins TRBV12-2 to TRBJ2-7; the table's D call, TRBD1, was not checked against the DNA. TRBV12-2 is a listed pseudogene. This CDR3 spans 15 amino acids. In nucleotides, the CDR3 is TGTGCAAGTCGCTTAGCGGAAGTGCCAGGGCACGAGCAGTACGTC. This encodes CASRLAEVPGHEQYV.

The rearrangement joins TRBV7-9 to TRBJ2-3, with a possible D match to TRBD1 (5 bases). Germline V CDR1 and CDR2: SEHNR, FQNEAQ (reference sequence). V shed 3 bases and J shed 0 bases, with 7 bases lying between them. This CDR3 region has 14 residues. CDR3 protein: CASSLTASTDTQYF. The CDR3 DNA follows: TGTGCCAGCAGCTTGACAGCCAGCACAGATACGCAGTATTTT.

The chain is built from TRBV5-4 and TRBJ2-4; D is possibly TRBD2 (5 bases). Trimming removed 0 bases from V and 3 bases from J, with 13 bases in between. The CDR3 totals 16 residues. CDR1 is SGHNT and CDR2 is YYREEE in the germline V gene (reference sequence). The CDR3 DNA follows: TGTGCCAGCAGCTTGGGGGGAGAGATGGGCAAAAACATTCAGTACTTC. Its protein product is CASSLGGEMGKNIQYF.

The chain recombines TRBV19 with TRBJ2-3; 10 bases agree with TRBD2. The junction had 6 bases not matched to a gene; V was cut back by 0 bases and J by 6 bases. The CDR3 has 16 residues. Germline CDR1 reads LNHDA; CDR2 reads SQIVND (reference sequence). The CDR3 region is CASSIDQAGGRDTQYF. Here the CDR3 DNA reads TGTGCCAGTAGTATAGATCAAGCGGGAGGGCGTGATACGCAGTATTTT.